The present T cell receptor beta chain was sequenced within a study of shared clonotypes between healthy human individuals. General study findings and limits: Shared clonotypes across all four donors exceeded non-shared ones in generation probability. The genetic and exposure-history diversity represented was limited by few donors.

Trimming removed 2 bases at V and 0 bases at J, with 14 bases between. The length of the CDR3 is 16 residues. The V gene's germline CDR1 is MDHEN and CDR2 SYDVKM. Libraries were prepared by immunoSEQ multiplex PCR; TCRdb keeps only in-frame clonotypes and omits some of them. This table holds about 1 million clones, roughly 70% found once. Within Nashville, Tennessee resided all donors, each a Caucasian adult. Worth noting for this clone: Its antigen remains unidentified.

Sequences were obtained from memory CD4+ T cells sorted from blood. Indicated subset: CD45RA-negative fraction. The chain carries TRBV28 and TRBJ2-7; D not resolved. The TCR was taken from a man between 18 and 35 years old in good health. DNA for the CDR3: TGTGCCAGCAGTTTAGTAATACAGTCCCCCTCCTACGAGCAGTACTTC. Its protein product is CASSLVIQSPSYEQYF.